The 18 T cell receptor beta chains given below trace back to one sample, sequenced in a study of blood T cell repertoires in COVID-19. Generated by immunoSEQ multiplex PCR, the TCRdb table keeps only in-frame clones and is missing some. The sample yields 110,000 to 150,000 clones, 65% to 85% seen once. Sequencing was performed on peripheral blood. The source is a human donor in a cohort sampled during active COVID-19.

The chain employs TRBV18 and TRBJ2-7, with D maybe TRBD1 (5 bases). This CDR3 contains 12 residues. Germline CDR1 reads KGHSH; CDR2 reads LQKENI. Deletions cut 3 bases from V and 7 bases from J, with 10 bases between. The CDR3 DNA follows: TGTGCCAGCTCACCTTCAGGGTTTGAGCAGTACTTC. Its translation: CASSPSGFEQYF. Supplemented by reference TRBV18 and TRBJ2-7, the full variable domain reads NAGVMQNPRHLVRRRGQEARLRCSPMKGHSHVYWYRQLPEEGLKFMVYLQKENIIDESGMPKERFSAEFPKEGPSILRIQQVVRGDSAAYFCASSPSGFEQYFGPGTRLTVT.

V and J are TRBV12-3 or TRBV12-4 and TRBJ1-2; no firm D call. This CDR3 is 13 amino acids long. Trimming took off 4 bases at V and 1 base at J, with 7 bases between the two ends. CDR3 region: CASSWRNNYGYTF. The CDR3 nucleotides read TGTGCCAGCAGTTGGAGGAATAACTATGGCTACACCTTC.

This rearrangement joins TRBV2 to TRBJ2-7; 11 nucleotides agree with TRBD1. CDR1 is SNHLY, CDR2 FYNNEI, per germline. There are 15 residues in the CDR3. The V segment lost 0 bases and the J segment 5 bases; nucleotides outside the gene matches: 3. CDR3 amino acids: CASSEAGQGDHEQYF. The CDR3 bases are TGTGCCAGCAGTGAAGCGGGACAGGGGGACCACGAGCAGTACTTC. The entire variable domain, with the rest obtained from reference TRBV2 and TRBJ2-7, is as follows: EPEVTQTPSHQVTQMGQEVILRCVPISNHLYFYWYRQILGQKVEFLVSFYNNEISEKSEIFDDQFSVERPDGSNFTLKIRSTKLEDSAMYFCASSEAGQGDHEQYFGPGTRLTVT.

This clone has a single count. The V and J genes are TRBV5-1 and TRBJ2-4, with 12 bases fitting TRBD2. J was trimmed by 6 bases and V by 2 bases; bases with no gene match: 6. The CDR3 extends over 16 amino acids. Germline CDR1 and CDR2: SGHRS and YFSETQ. CDR3 residues: CASSFPSGGAGNIQYF. The CDR3 DNA is TGCGCCAGCAGCTTCCCTAGCGGGGGGGCGGGAAACATTCAGTACTTC.

This chain links TRBV27 with TRBJ2-7; D is possibly TRBD2 (5 bases). Trimming pared 5 bases from V and 2 bases from J, leaving 13 bases between. Germline lookup yields CDR1 MNHEY and CDR2 SMNVEV (reference sequence). The length of the CDR3 is 14 residues. CDR3 in DNA: TGTGCCAGCAGTCGGGGTTACCAGGCCTACGAGCAGTACTTC. Translated: CASSRGYQAYEQYF.

This chain links TRBV18 with TRBJ1-1; D call uncertain. V was cut by 6 bases and J by 8 bases, with 10 bases left in between. This CDR3 has 11 residues. Germline V lookup: CDR1 KGHSH, CDR2 LQKENI. This chain's CDR3 is CASSPDKEAFF. CDR3 DNA: TGTGCCAGCTCCCCCGACAAGGAAGCTTTCTTT.

This chain links TRBV5-1 with TRBJ2-7; 7 bases are shared with TRBD1. V shed 0 bases, J shed 4 bases, and the junction held 1 base outside the gene matches. CDR1 is SGHRS, CDR2 YFSETQ, per germline. The CDR3 consists of 13 residues. The CDR3 sequence: CASSLDRGYEQYF. The CDR3, as DNA: TGCGCCAGCAGCTTGGACAGGGGTTACGAGCAGTACTTC.

The rearrangement links TRBV27 to TRBJ1-5; possible D gene TRBD1, 5 bases. Germline CDR1 is MNHEY and CDR2 is SMNVEV (reference sequence). The length of the CDR3 is 14 residues. V was pared by 5 bases and J by 6 bases, with 14 bases between. CDR3 in DNA: TGTGCCAGCAGTCAGGGCGGGGTGGGTCAGCCCCAGCATTTT. It is translated as CASSQGGVGQPQHF.

The J gene is TRBJ2-3, the V gene TRBV19, with TRBD1 identical over 8 bases. This CDR3 is built from 15 residues. The J segment lost 6 bases and the V segment lost 3 bases, leaving 8 bases of the junction unmatched. In germline, CDR1 is LNHDA, CDR2 SQIVND (reference sequence). CDR3 nucleotides: TGTGCCAGTAGTATCGGGACAGGAATAACGGATACGCAGTATTTT. This encodes CASSIGTGITDTQYF.

This sequence joins TRBV9 and TRBJ2-3; 9 nucleotides match TRBD2. Unmatched junction bases numbered 9, after V lost 4 bases and J lost 0 bases. The CDR3 sequence is 17 residues long. Per germline, CDR1 SGDLS and CDR2 YYNGEE. CDR3 coding DNA: TGTGCCAGCAGCATCGGAAGACTAGCGGCTAGCACAGATACGCAGTATTTT. It codes for CASSIGRLAASTDTQYF.

The J gene is TRBJ2-1, the V gene TRBV5-1; D remains unclear. Per the germline V gene, CDR1 is SGHRS and CDR2 is YFSETQ. CDR3 length equals 16 residues. V shed 2 bases and J shed 0 bases, with 12 bases lying between them. The CDR3 DNA reads TGCGCCAGCAGCTTTGGCAGGTCTTACTCCTACAATGAGCAGTTCTTC. It translates to CASSFGRSYSYNEQFF.

J is TRBJ2-1 and V is TRBV4-1; 7 nucleotides align to TRBD2. Germline CDR1 MGHRA, CDR2 YSYEKL. The CDR3 totals 16 residues. V shed 1 base, J shed 6 bases, and the junction held 9 bases outside the gene matches. The CDR3 protein is CASSQVPAGTINEQFF. CDR3 nucleotides: TGCGCCAGCAGCCAAGTTCCAGCGGGGACCATCAATGAGCAGTTCTTC.

The rearrangement uses TRBV7-9 and TRBJ2-7; D may be TRBD2 (5 bases). Germline values: CDR1 SEHNR, CDR2 FQNEAQ (reference sequence). CDR3 length: 11 residues. The V end lost 4 bases, the J end lost 6 bases, and 7 bases lay between the germline ends. CDR3: CASSSRGEQYF. CDR3 DNA: TGTGCCAGCAGCTCCCGGGGCGAGCAGTACTTC.

V gene TRBV7-2 combines with J gene TRBJ2-3; 9 bases line up with TRBD1. Germline V gene data show CDR1 as SGHTA and CDR2 as FQGNSA. V shed 5 bases and J 10 bases; nucleotides not matched to a gene: 7. This CDR3 spans 13 amino acids. CDR3 region: CASSRDRDKAQYF. CDR3 sequence (DNA): TGTGCCAGCAGCCGGGACAGGGACAAGGCGCAGTATTTT.

The genes are TRBV6-4 and TRBJ2-3; 9 bases fit TRBD2. Germline V gene data show CDR1 as MRHNA and CDR2 as SNTAGT. The CDR3 covers 16 residues. V was pared by 3 bases and J by 4 bases, with 8 bases of the junction left unmatched. CDR3: CASSDSAGGQADTQYF. The CDR3, as DNA: TGTGCCAGCAGTGATTCGGCGGGGGGGCAGGCAGATACGCAGTATTTT.

This sequence joins TRBV6-5 and TRBJ1-4; D gene ambiguous. This CDR3 region has 13 residues. Trimming left V 6 bases short and J 10 bases short, with 15 bases between. CDR1 is MNHEY and CDR2 is SVGAGI in the germline V gene. CDR3 residues: CASRPATVGKLFF. The CDR3, as DNA: TGTGCCAGCAGGCCCGCAACAGTGGGAAAACTGTTTTTT.

The chain is built from TRBV13 and TRBJ1-1; perhaps TRBD1 as D (5 bases). The germline V and J ends were trimmed by 2 bases and 1 base, with 14 bases remaining between them. Germline CDR1 PRHDT, CDR2 FYEKMQ (reference sequence). CDR3 length equals 16 residues. In nucleotides, the CDR3 is TGTGCCAGCAGCTTAAGGGGCTTCGGGCAGAACACTGAAGCTTTCTTT. It yields the protein CASSLRGFGQNTEAFF.

The chain is built from TRBV2 and TRBJ1-1; no definite D call. The CDR3 totals 13 residues. Germline-derived CDR1 and CDR2 are SNHLY and FYNNEI. Trimming removed 6 bases at V and 6 bases at J, with 14 bases between. The CDR3 loop reads CASSWRVGSEAFF. The CDR3 nucleotides read TGTGCCAGCAGCTGGAGGGTAGGCTCTGAAGCTTTCTTT.